The rows below give T cell receptor beta chains drawn from one sample of a study of cytomegalovirus exposure and HLA in healthy donors. Repertoires were generated with immunoSEQ multiplex PCR, while TCRdb's copy carries only in-frame clones and drops some. The sample holds more than 75,000 clones, approximately 84% seen once. The specimen sequenced was PBMCs. All receptors derive from a woman younger than 30 in good health and CMV-seropositive. Both conserved end residues are part of each CDR3. The D gene is left open where the match is weak. Only part of the rows carry a size: once, few, many, or a class if the clone is expanded.

>TRBJ2-3|NA|TRBV11-2|NA
TGTGCCAGCAGCTCTATCGCGCAGTATTTT
CASSSIAQYF
>TRBJ2-5|TRBD1|TRBV9|NA
TGTGCCAGCAGCTCCCCCAGGGGACAGGAGACCCAGTACTTC
CASSSPRGQETQYF
>TRBJ1-1|TRBD1|TRBV6-5|NA
TGTGCCAGCAACCTCGGGACAGGGGAAGCTTTCTTT
CASNLGTGEAFF
>TRBJ2-3|TRBD2|TRBV10-1|NA
TGCGCCAGCACCAAAGCGGGGTCCACAGATACGCAGTATTTT
CASTKAGSTDTQYF
>TRBJ1-2|NA|TRBV15|once
TGTGCCACCAGCAGAGCAGGGATCGGCTACACCTTC
CATSRAGIGYTF
>TRBJ2-7|TRBD1|TRBV9|NA
TGTGCCAGCAGCGTGAGGGCCGGGACAGGGAGCAACGAGCAGTACTTC
CASSVRAGTGSNEQYF
>TRBJ2-7|TRBD1|TRBV14|NA
TGTGCCAGCAGCCCGGAGGAGGGACAGGGCACCTACGAGCAGTACTTC
CASSPEEGQGTYEQYF
>TRBJ2-1|NA|TRBV6-5|NA
TGTGCCAGCAGTTATGAGGAGTCCAGCAACAATGAGCAGTTCTTC
CASSYEESSNNEQFF
>TRBJ1-4|TRBD1|TRBV7-9|NA
TGTGCCAGCAGCTTAGCCATAGACAGGGCACGAGGTGAAAAACTGTTTTTT
CASSLAIDRARGEKLFF
>TRBJ2-1|TRBD2|TRBV28|NA
TGTGCCAGCAGTTTGGGTAGCGGGAGTTGGAATGAGCAGTTCTTC
CASSLGSGSWNEQFF
>TRBJ2-7|TRBD1|TRBV28|NA
TGTGCCAGCAGTTTAACGCCAGGGGGAAGCTACGAGCAGTACTTC
CASSLTPGGSYEQYF
>TRBJ2-1|TRBD2|TRBV4-1|NA
TGCGCCAGCAGCCCGGGACTAGCGGGAGGGTCCTACAATGAGCAGTTCTTC
CASSPGLAGGSYNEQFF
>TRBJ2-1|TRBD2|TRBV9|NA
TGTGCCAGCAGCGCCGGGGGGAGCTCCTACAATGAGCAGTTCTTC
CASSAGGSSYNEQFF
>TRBJ2-2|NA|TRBV5-1|NA
TGCGCCAGCAGCTTATCCCGACAGTCCGGGGAGCTGTTTTTT
CASSLSRQSGELFF
>TRBJ2-7|TRBD1|TRBV6-4|NA
TGTGCCAGCAGTGAGGAAGCAGGGGGCAGCTACGAGCAGTACTTC
CASSEEAGGSYEQYF
>TRBJ2-7|NA|TRBV10-1|NA
TGCGCCAGCAGTGGCCAGTCATACGAGCAGTACTTC
CASSGQSYEQYF
>TRBJ1-2|NA|TRBV6-1|NA
TGTGCCAGCAGTGATAATGGGGCCGTGGTTTTATCCGGCTACACCTTC
CASSDNGAVVLSGYTF
>TRBJ1-5|NA|TRBV5-6|NA
TGTGCCAGCAGCCTGAGGAGCAATCAGCCCCAGCATTTT
CASSLRSNQPQHF
>TRBJ2-7|TRBD2|TRBV28|few
TGTGCCAGCAGCCCGGGAGGGACTGGCCCCTACGAGCAGTACTTC
CASSPGGTGPYEQYF
>TRBJ2-2|TRBD2|TRBV7-6|NA
TGTGCCAGCAGCCCAGCGGGATACGGTGGCGGGGAGCTGTTTTTT
CASSPAGYGGGELFF
>TRBJ1-1|NA|TRBV15|once
TGTGCCACCCGGCCGCGGGGGAGTGAAGCTTTCTTT
CATRPRGSEAFF
>TRBJ1-2|NA|TRBV27|NA
TGTGCCAGCCGAACCTACAGGGCCCCAGAAATCGGATCTTATCGCTACACCTTC
CASRTYRAPEIGSYRYTF